This passage covers 9 T cell receptor beta chains from one sample sequenced in a study of human T cells and chemical hapten exposure. One entry per CDR3 protein, called by TCRdb with MiXCR from the RACE reads. The table lists about 260,000 distinct CDR3 sequences, about 9% of them singletons. Stated time point: pre-sensitization, week 0. Treatment indicated: therapeutic diphenylcyclopropenone sensitization with weekly scalp DPC. Sequenced material: whole blood, taken in connection with sensitization to the hapten diphenylcyclopropenone (DPC). The origin of the receptors is a woman in her 40s with alopecia areata. Some clones in this sample may be carry-over from other donors' samples.

This clonotype was seen at least ten times. The chain has TRBV29-1 and TRBJ1-4, with TRBD1 identical over 10 bases. Germline CDR1 reads SQVTM; CDR2 reads ANQGSEA. The CDR3 length is 15 residues. Germline trimming cut 4 bases from V and 0 bases from J; bases unmatched to any gene: 2. CDR3 nucleotides: TGCAGCGTTGCCGGGACAGGGGCAACTAATGAAAAACTGTTTTTT. This gives the protein CSVAGTGATNEKLFF.

This clonotype was detected only a few times. The chain links TRBV4-2 to TRBJ2-2; 11 bases are a match to TRBD2. Trimming cost V 5 bases and J 2 bases; bases outside gene matches: 10. Germline values: CDR1 LGHNA, CDR2 YNFKEQ. This CDR3 region has 18 residues. This CDR3 is CASSYQTSGTLNTGELFF. The CDR3 DNA sequence: TGTGCCAGCAGCTATCAGACTAGCGGGACCCTCAACACCGGGGAGCTGTTTTTT.

The chain couples TRBV2 to TRBJ2-5; TRBD1 or TRBD2 may be the D gene (5 bases each). Germline V lookup: CDR1 SNHLY, CDR2 FYNNEI. V was pared by 8 bases and J by 5 bases, with 9 bases between. The CDR3 is 11 residues long. CDR3 DNA: TGTGCCAGCCGGGGCCTTGAGACCCAGTACTTC. Protein: CASRGLETQYF.

This chain links TRBV20-1 with TRBJ1-4; 7 positions match TRBD1. The CDR3 covers 16 residues. Looked up from germline, CDR1 is DFQATT and CDR2 is SNEGSKA (reference sequence). V trimming: 5 bases; J trimming: 0 bases; junction bases outside the gene matches: 9. CDR3: CSADGQEGATNEKLFF. The CDR3 DNA reads TGCAGTGCTGATGGACAGGAAGGAGCAACTAATGAAAAACTGTTTTTT.

This clonotype was seen a few times. The V gene is TRBV24-1, the J gene TRBJ2-3; the D is unclear. The CDR3 contains 14 residues. Germline-derived CDR1 and CDR2 are KGHDR and SFDVKD. Trimming took 3 bases from V and 1 from J, leaving 7 bases between them. Here the CDR3 DNA reads TGTGCCACCAGTGATCCAGGTCGCACAGATACGCAGTATTTT. It translates to CATSDPGRTDTQYF.

The sample holds a few counts of this clonotype. The chain carries TRBV29-1 and TRBJ2-7; D gene unclear. Germline CDR1 SQVTM, CDR2 ANQGSEA. With 7 bases removed from V and 4 bases from J, the gap between germline ends came to 26 bases. This CDR3 spans 16 amino acids. Here the CDR3 reads CSEAQDGPRLRYEQYF. CDR3 sequence (DNA): TGCAGCGAGGCCCAGGACGGACCGCGTTTACGTTACGAGCAGTACTTC.

There are many counts of this clonotype. The rearrangement uses TRBV12-3 or TRBV12-4 and TRBJ2-3; weak D call: TRBD2 (6 bases). The CDR3 length is 13 residues. V was trimmed by 6 bases and J by 10 bases, leaving 17 bases between them. CDR3 in DNA: TGTGCCAGCAGCCCTAGAGGAGGGGAGGCGCAGTATTTT. Amino acid sequence: CASSPRGGEAQYF.

This clonotype was observed a few times. This sequence joins TRBV2 and TRBJ1-6; perhaps TRBD1 as D (6 bases). Germline-derived CDR1 and CDR2 are SNHLY and FYNNEI. V was pared by 11 bases and J by 7 bases, with 15 bases between. CDR3 length equals 13 residues. Here the CDR3 reads CASKGGPNSPLHF. CDR3 bases: TGTGCCTCCAAAGGGGGTCCCAATTCACCCCTCCACTTT.

The rearrangement joins TRBV6-2 or TRBV6-3 to TRBJ1-5; D is perhaps TRBD1 (6 bases). V was clipped by 6 bases and J by 3 bases, with 15 bases between them. Per the germline V gene, CDR1 is MNHEY and CDR2 is SVGEGT. The CDR3 runs 15 residues. CDR3 residues: CASSDGQTTNQPQHF. The CDR3 nucleotides read TGTGCCAGCAGCGACGGACAGACTACCAATCAGCCCCAGCATTTT.